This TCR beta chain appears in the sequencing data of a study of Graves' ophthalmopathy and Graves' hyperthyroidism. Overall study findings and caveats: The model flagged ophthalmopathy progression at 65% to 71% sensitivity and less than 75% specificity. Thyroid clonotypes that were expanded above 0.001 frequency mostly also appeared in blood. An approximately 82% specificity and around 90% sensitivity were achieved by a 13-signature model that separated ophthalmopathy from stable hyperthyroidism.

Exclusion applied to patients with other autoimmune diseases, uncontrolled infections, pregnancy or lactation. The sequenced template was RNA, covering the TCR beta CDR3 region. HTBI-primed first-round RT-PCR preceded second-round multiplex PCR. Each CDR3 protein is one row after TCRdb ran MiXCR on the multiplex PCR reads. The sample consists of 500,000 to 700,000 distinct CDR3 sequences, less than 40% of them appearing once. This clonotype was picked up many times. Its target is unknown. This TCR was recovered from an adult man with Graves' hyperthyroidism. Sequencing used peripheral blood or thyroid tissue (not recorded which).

DNA for the CDR3: TGTGCCACCAGGGGACAGGGAAGCAATCAGCCCCAGCATTTT. Translation gives CATRGQGSNQPQHF. The chain links TRBV24-1 to TRBJ1-5; 9 bases agree with TRBD1. The length of the CDR3 is 14 residues. V dropped 7 bases and J dropped 1; count of bases not matched to a gene: 1. Per the germline V gene, CDR1 is KGHDR and CDR2 is SFDVKD.